This T cell receptor beta chain was captured by sequencing in a study of CD8 T cells in Susac syndrome. Study as a whole: Sequencing included Susac syndrome patients, roughly six of them with active disease and roughly eight in remission.

The RNA input was about 0.45 to 1 ug, and it was reverse transcribed with random hexamers. Across 54 Vbeta and 13 Jbeta, TCR beta CDR3 was amplified with immunoSEQ multiplex PCR. TCRdb reanalysed the immunoSEQ multiplex PCR reads using MiXCR and keeps one entry per CDR3 protein. Here the sample spans 150,000 or so distinct CDR3 sequences, 95% being singletons. The CDR3 consists of 14 residues. Germline V gives CDR1 SQVTM, CDR2 ANQGSEA. Deletions cut 6 bases from V and 2 bases from J, with 14 bases between. This TCR was sampled from a human donor with Susac syndrome. This sequence joins TRBV29-1 and TRBJ2-1, with no clear D. Input material: CD4+ T cells from PBMCs. The CDR3 reads CSVGRGTAYNEQFF. The CDR3 DNA reads as TGCAGCGTGGGTCGCGGTACAGCCTACAATGAGCAGTTCTTC.